One sample yielded the 22 T cell receptor beta chains listed below, sequenced in a study of T cell responses to AZD1222 COVID-19 vaccine. Some clones are missing from TCRdb's copy, which holds only in-frame ones; the method was immunoSEQ multiplex PCR. The sample holds some 110,000 clones; roughly 84% are singletons and the top ten take approximately 16%. Sequencing used peripheral blood, obtained 28 days after the second AZD1222 dose. Receptor source: an adult who received the AZD1222 COVID-19 vaccine.

This sequence joins TRBV27 and TRBJ2-2; 10 bases align to TRBD2. Germline CDR1 MNHEY, CDR2 SMNVEV (reference sequence). CDR3 length: 18 amino acids. Germline trimming cut 5 bases from V and 0 bases from J; bases unmatched to any gene: 9. CDR3 sequence: CASSHHWTSGTNTGELFF. CDR3 nucleotides: TGTGCCAGCAGTCACCACTGGACTAGCGGTACGAACACCGGGGAGCTGTTTTTT.

V gene TRBV5-1 combines with J gene TRBJ1-6, with unresolved D. V was cut by 0 bases and J by 9 bases, with 16 bases left in between. This CDR3 is built from 16 residues. Germline V gene lookup returns CDR1 SGHRS and CDR2 YFSETQ. The CDR3 DNA is TGCGCCAGCAGCTTGGGCCAAGGCCATTTAGGTTCACCCCTCCACTTT. Its protein product is CASSLGQGHLGSPLHF.

This clone came up a few times. The chain has TRBV4-1 and TRBJ1-1, with D maybe TRBD1 (5 bases). CDR1 MGHRA and CDR2 YSYEKL come from the germline V gene. The CDR3 spans 15 residues. Trimming pared 7 bases from V and 1 base from J, leaving 16 bases between. The CDR3 region is CASTSWGLRNTEAFF. For the CDR3, the DNA is TGCGCCAGCACTTCGTGGGGACTGAGGAACACTGAAGCTTTCTTT.

The rearrangement uses TRBV7-6 and TRBJ2-3; a weak D match, TRBD2 (7 bases). Trimming stripped 1 base from V and 4 bases from J, with 15 bases between. Germline CDR1 is SGHVS and CDR2 is FNYEAQ. The length of the CDR3 is 16 residues. The CDR3 DNA reads TGTGCCAGCAGCTTAGTTTTCTTCGGGGGGCCAGATACGCAGTATTTT. Protein product: CASSLVFFGGPDTQYF. The whole variable domain, remainder taken from reference TRBV7-6 and TRBJ2-3, is GAGVSQSPRYKVTKRGQDVALRCDPISGHVSLYWYRQALGQGPEFLTYFNYEAQQDKSGLPNDRFSAERPEGSISTLTIQRTEQRDSAMYRCASSLVFFGGPDTQYFGPGTRLTVL.

This chain links TRBV6-2 or TRBV6-3 with TRBJ1-1; D gene unclear. CDR1 MNHEY and CDR2 SVGEGT come from the germline V gene. This CDR3 contains 12 residues. The V end lost 6 bases, the J end lost 4 bases, and 9 bases lay between the germline ends. This CDR3 is CASSRESTEAFF. CDR3 nucleotide sequence: TGTGCCAGCAGCCGAGAGAGCACTGAAGCTTTCTTT.

The chain links TRBV19 to TRBJ1-4, with D perhaps TRBD1 (5 bases). The germline V and J ends were trimmed by 4 bases and 3 bases, with 12 bases remaining between them. CDR1 is LNHDA and CDR2 is SQIVND in the germline V gene (reference sequence). This CDR3 spans 15 amino acids. The CDR3 reads CASSTGSSANEKLFF. In DNA form, the CDR3 reads TGTGCCAGTAGTACAGGGAGTTCGGCTAATGAAAAACTGTTTTTT.

The J gene is TRBJ2-7, the V gene TRBV14; D perhaps matches TRBD1 (5 bases). Between the trimmed V and J ends, which lost 10 bases and 0 bases, there was a span of 16 bases. Germline assignment: CDR1 SGHDN and CDR2 FVKESK. This CDR3 is built from 14 residues. CDR3 sequence reads: CATSPGQISYEQYF. The CDR3, as DNA: TGTGCCACCAGTCCCGGACAAATCTCCTACGAGCAGTACTTC.

J is TRBJ1-2 and V is TRBV7-9; TRBD1 is a possible D gene (5 bases). This CDR3 region has 15 residues. The germline CDR1 and CDR2 sequences are SEHNR and FQNEAQ (reference sequence). The V gene lost 1 base and the J gene lost 6 bases, with 15 bases spanning the gap. The DNA for the CDR3 is TGTGCCAGCAGCTTAGTGGGGGTCGTAGCAAATGGCTACACCTTC. It yields the protein CASSLVGVVANGYTF. The full variable domain, rest sourced from reference TRBV7-9 and TRBJ1-2, is DTGVSQNPRHKITKRGQNVTFRCDPISEHNRLYWYRQTLGQGPEFLTYFQNEAQLEKSRLLSDRFSAERPKGSFSTLEIQRTEQGDSAMYLCASSLVGVVANGYTFGSGTRLTVV.

The chain couples TRBV7-8 to TRBJ2-7; D gene uncertain. Germline assignment: CDR1 SGHVS and CDR2 FQNEAQ. The CDR3 extends over 13 amino acids. The ends were cut back, 4 bases at V and 2 bases at J, with 9 bases in the middle. The CDR3 region has the DNA TGTGCCAGCAGCTCCCCGACCACCTACGAGCAGTACTTC. As protein: CASSSPTTYEQYF.

This sequence joins TRBV7-9 and TRBJ2-1, with D uncertain. Germline V gene data show CDR1 as SEHNR and CDR2 as FQNEAQ (reference sequence). This CDR3 spans 17 amino acids. V was clipped by 7 bases and J by 0 bases, with 19 bases between them. CDR3 sequence reads: CASTREAGRSSYNEQFF. CDR3 bases: TGTGCCAGCACTCGTGAGGCAGGCCGAAGCTCCTACAATGAGCAGTTCTTC.

The rearrangement uses TRBV7-2 and TRBJ2-7, with D unclear. Germline V gene data show CDR1 as SGHTA and CDR2 as FQGNSA. Trimming removed 4 bases from V and 3 bases from J, with 4 bases in between. The CDR3 contains 11 residues. The CDR3 spells CASSSDYEQYF. The CDR3 DNA sequence: TGTGCCAGCAGCTCGGACTACGAGCAGTACTTC.

The chain couples TRBV12-3 or TRBV12-4 to TRBJ1-1; the D is unclear. This CDR3 contains 12 residues. Trimming removed 2 bases from V and 4 bases from J, with 5 bases in between. The CDR3 loop is CASSLISTEAFF. The CDR3 region has the DNA TGTGCCAGCAGTTTAATAAGCACTGAAGCTTTCTTT.

The genes are TRBV19 and TRBJ1-2, with D perhaps TRBD1 (6 bases). Germline CDR1 is LNHDA and CDR2 is SQIVND (reference sequence). The CDR3 runs 14 residues. V lost 7 bases and J lost 8, with 20 bases in between. The CDR3 region is CASTKGQTQWGYTF. CDR3 nucleotides: TGTGCCAGTACAAAAGGACAGACGCAGTGGGGCTACACCTTC.

This chain joins TRBV6-6 and TRBJ1-2; TRBD1 is a possible D gene (5 bases). Germline assignment: CDR1 MNHNY and CDR2 SVGAGI (reference sequence). This CDR3 contains 14 residues. Trimming took off 0 bases at V and 6 bases at J, with 11 bases between the two ends. In DNA form, the CDR3 reads TGTGCCAGCAGTTACTCGGGGGGAGCGGATGGCTACACCTTC. It is translated as CASSYSGGADGYTF.

V is TRBV29-1 and J is TRBJ1-1; D unresolved. Between the trimmed V and J ends, which lost 4 bases and 0 bases, there was a span of 12 bases. The CDR3 is 14 amino acids. CDR1 SQVTM and CDR2 ANQGSEA come from the germline V gene. Here the CDR3 DNA reads TGCAGCGTTGGAGAGCCTCCCATGAACACTGAAGCTTTCTTT. It specifies CSVGEPPMNTEAFF.

As DNA, the CDR3 is TGTGCCAGCGTAGGCATGGGCGTTGTACTTGAGCAGTTCTTC. Translated: CASVGMGVVLEQFF. The J gene is TRBJ2-1, the V gene TRBV6-5; D remains unclear. Trimming removed 8 bases at V and 9 bases at J, with 20 bases between. Germline assignment: CDR1 MNHEY and CDR2 SVGAGI. The CDR3 length is 14 residues.

V usage is TRBV7-8 and J usage is TRBJ1-1; perhaps TRBD1 as D (5 bases). Trimming pared 1 base from V and 4 bases from J, leaving 7 bases between. The CDR3 has 13 residues. CDR1 and CDR2 from the germline V gene are SGHVS and FQNEAQ. CDR3 loop: CASSLDDSTEAFF. CDR3 in DNA: TGTGCCAGCAGCTTAGACGACAGCACTGAAGCTTTCTTT.

Details on this clone: The same CDR3 is also encoded by other DNA sequences in this sample. V usage is TRBV5-1 and J usage is TRBJ2-5; no definite D call. V shed 1 base and J shed 5 bases, with 3 bases lying between them. The CDR3 has 11 residues. Germline V gene data show CDR1 as SGHRS and CDR2 as YFSETQ. The CDR3 is CASSLQETQYF. CDR3 DNA sequence: TGCGCCAGCAGCTTGCAGGAGACCCAGTACTTC.

The chain joins TRBV4-3 to TRBJ2-1; TRBD2 matches 7 bases. This CDR3 region has 15 residues. V trimming: 0 bases; J trimming: 5 bases; junction bases outside the gene matches: 4. Germline V CDR1 and CDR2: LGHNA, YSLEER. The CDR3 is CASSQDSGRNNEQFF. The CDR3 nucleotides read TGCGCCAGCAGCCAAGATAGCGGGCGCAACAATGAGCAGTTCTTC.

This chain connects TRBV9 to TRBJ2-3; TRBD2 aligns across 10 bases. V dropped 4 bases and J dropped 6; count of bases not matched to a gene: 11. The CDR3 runs 16 residues. Germline V lookup: CDR1 SGDLS, CDR2 YYNGEE. In DNA form, the CDR3 reads TGTGCCAGCAGCCCTTCTATAGCGGGGGGCCCTGATACGCAGTATTTT. Translating it yields CASSPSIAGGPDTQYF.

The chain has TRBV5-8 and TRBJ1-6, with a weak D call TRBD1 (6 bases). V lost 7 bases, J lost 4 bases, and 15 bases lay in between. Germline V gene data show CDR1 as SGHTS and CDR2 as YDEGEE. This CDR3 has 15 amino acids. CDR3 nucleotide sequence: TGTGCCAGCGAGGGGGGGGCGCGGTATAATTCACCCCTCCACTTT. It yields the protein CASEGGARYNSPLHF.

The chain has TRBV5-3 and TRBJ2-3; D unclear. TRBV5-3 is classed as an ORF, of uncertain function. CDR3 length: 14 amino acids. V shed 7 bases and J shed 2 bases, with 14 bases lying between them. DNA of the CDR3: TGTGCCAGATGCAGCGAGGAATTCACAGATACGCAGTATTTT. Translating gives CARCSEEFTDTQYF.